The 3 T cell receptor beta chains listed next were all sequenced from one sample in a study of identical twins. TCRdb processed the 5' RACE reads anew with MiXCR; each CDR3 protein has one entry. The sample contains around 1.7 million distinct CDR3 sequences, under 35% of which appear only once. The material sequenced was cord blood. These receptors all come from a newborn girl in good health.

This clonotype occurred a few times. The chain is built from TRBV20-1 and TRBJ2-7, with TRBD2 identical over 9 bases. The CDR3 has 14 residues. V trimming: 5 bases; J trimming: 4 bases; junction bases outside the gene matches: 9. Germline CDR1 reads DFQATT; CDR2 reads SNEGSKA (reference sequence). The CDR3 loop reads CSAQGLAIQYEQYF. The CDR3 DNA reads as TGCAGTGCTCAGGGACTAGCCATCCAATACGAGCAGTACTTC.

The chain's CDR3 is CASSPGAPSYNEQYF. CDR3 coding DNA: TGTGCCAGCAGTCCAGGGGCACCATCTTACAATGAGCAGTACTTC. The chain employs TRBV6-1 and TRBJ2-5; D might be TRBD1 (6 bases). With 5 bases removed from V and 11 bases from J, the gap between germline ends came to 24 bases. The CDR3 is 15 residues long. Germline CDR1 is MNHNS and CDR2 is SASEGT.

This clonotype was counted a few times. The V and J genes are TRBV27 and TRBJ2-7; 7 bases map to TRBD1. Trimming removed 3 bases from V and 7 bases from J; junction bases left unmatched: 18. Looked up from germline, CDR1 is MNHEY and CDR2 is SMNVEV (reference sequence). This CDR3 is built from 17 residues. The chain's CDR3 is CASSLEWDRDKSNEQYF. The CDR3 nucleotides are TGTGCCAGCAGTTTGGAGTGGGACAGAGACAAGTCCAATGAGCAGTACTTC.